A selection of T cell receptor beta chains follows, all from one sample in a study of cytomegalovirus exposure and HLA in healthy donors. The table came from immunoSEQ multiplex PCR; TCRdb's copy has only in-frame clones and leaves some out. The sample has 100,000 or so clones, around 80% seen once; the top ten hold about 3.4%. Material for sequencing was PBMCs. The source is a woman between 35 and 50 years old in good health and CMV-seronegative. CDR3s include the opening cysteine and the closing phenylalanine or tryptophan. D genes are given only for firm matches. Only some rows state a clone size, as once, few, many or a class for expanded clones.

v_call	clone_size	d_call	j_call	cdr3_nt	cdr3_aa
TRBV11-2	NA	NA	TRBJ2-3	TGTGCCAGCAGCTTAGGCCCTAGTTTGGAGGGCACAGATACGCAGTATTTT	CASSLGPSLEGTDTQYF
TRBV6-4	NA	TRBD1	TRBJ2-1	TGTGCCAGCAGTCCCGGGGACAGCTACAATGAGCAGTTCTTC	CASSPGDSYNEQFF
TRBV28	NA	NA	TRBJ2-3	TGTGCCAGTTCCGAACGTGGGAGCAAGTCAGATACGCAGTATTTT	CASSERGSKSDTQYF
TRBV4-3	NA	NA	TRBJ2-1	TGCGCCAGCAGCCAGGGAGGTGAGCAGTTCTTC	CASSQGGEQFF
TRBV19	NA	NA	TRBJ2-7	TGTGCCAGTAGTGTGGGAGCGCGGTCCTCCTACGAGCAGTACTTC	CASSVGARSSYEQYF
TRBV28	NA	TRBD1	TRBJ2-3	TGTGCCAGCAGCCCCACAGGGGTGACAGATACGCAGTATTTT	CASSPTGVTDTQYF
TRBV27	NA	TRBD1	TRBJ2-1	TGTGCCAGCAGTTGGACAGGGAAGGGCAATGAGCAGTTCTTC	CASSWTGKGNEQFF
TRBV28	NA	TRBD1	TRBJ1-6	TGTGCCAGCAGTTTACCGGGACAGAGTAATTCACCCCTCCACTTT	CASSLPGQSNSPLHF
TRBV5-4	once	TRBD1	TRBJ1-2	TGTGCCAGCAGCTTGGCCCCGGGACAGGGAGAATATGGCTACACCTTC	CASSLAPGQGEYGYTF
TRBV5-8	NA	NA	TRBJ1-2	TGTGCCAGCAGCTGGGAGGGGGTTAGCAGTGGCTACACCTTC	CASSWEGVSSGYTF
TRBV29-1	NA	NA	TRBJ2-7	TGCAGCGTTGAAGATGAAGCGTGGGAGCAGTACTTC	CSVEDEAWEQYF
TRBV10-2	NA	NA	TRBJ2-5	TGCGCCAGCAGTGAGGGACTACTCCCCGGGCCGGAGACCCAGTACTTC	CASSEGLLPGPETQYF
TRBV5-1	NA	TRBD2	TRBJ2-2	TGCGCCAGCAGCTTGGAGGGACTAGCGGGAGGAACCGGGGAGCTGTTTTTT	CASSLEGLAGGTGELFF
TRBV2	NA	NA	TRBJ2-1	TGTGCCAGCGGTAATGACCGGAGTCTGCAGTTCTTC	CASGNDRSLQFF
TRBV4-3	NA	TRBD2	TRBJ2-5	TGCGCCAGCAGCCAAGATCGGGGTAGCGGGGGATCGGATGAGACCCAGTACTTC	CASSQDRGSGGSDETQYF
TRBV18	NA	NA	TRBJ2-7	TGTGCCAGCTCACCATCCGGGGGAAACTACGAGCAGTACTTC	CASSPSGGNYEQYF
TRBV29-1	NA	NA	TRBJ1-3	TGCAGCGTCCTAAACAGATACTCTGGAAACACCATATATTTT	CSVLNRYSGNTIYF
TRBV15	NA	TRBD2	TRBJ2-4	TGTGCCACCAGCGGTAGGACTAGCGGGTACATTCAGTACTTC	CATSGRTSGYIQYF
TRBV6-5	NA	TRBD2	TRBJ2-1	TGTGCCAGCAGCCTAGCGGGAGCCCCCTACAATGAGCAGTTCTTC	CASSLAGAPYNEQFF
TRBV4-2	once	NA	TRBJ2-7	TGTGCCAGCAGCCAAATAGGAGGGTCAGGTCGAGCTTACGAGCAGTACTTC	CASSQIGGSGRAYEQYF
TRBV10-2	NA	NA	TRBJ2-3	TGCGCCAGCGCTTCGCCCCGAGGGCCGCAGTATTTT	CASASPRGPQYF
TRBV7-2	NA	TRBD1	TRBJ1-1	TGTGCCAGCAGCTTAGAAGGGGGCGGTACTGAAGCTTTCTTT	CASSLEGGGTEAFF
TRBV5-4	NA	TRBD1	TRBJ2-7	TGTGCCAGCAGCCAGGGACAGGGGATCTACGAGCAGTACTTC	CASSQGQGIYEQYF
TRBV15	few	NA	TRBJ1-2	TGTGCCACCAGCAGAGATTTTGAGGCCACGGCTAACTATGGCTACACCTTC	CATSRDFEATANYGYTF
TRBV28	NA	NA	TRBJ1-2	TGTGCCAGCAGTTTAGAGCCCTATGGCTACACCTTC	CASSLEPYGYTF
TRBV25-1	NA	NA	TRBJ2-2	TGTGCCAGCAGTGCCGCCGGAGGGACCGGGGAGCTGTTTTTT	CASSAAGGTGELFF
TRBV6-5	NA	NA	TRBJ1-4	TGTGCCAGCACCACTGCGGGGGCTAATGAAAAACTGTTTTTT	CASTTAGANEKLFF
TRBV7-9	NA	TRBD1	TRBJ1-1	TGTGCCAGCAGCTTAGCGCTTGCCCAGGGGGCCGCTGAAGCTTTCTTT	CASSLALAQGAAEAFF
TRBV28	NA	NA	TRBJ1-2	TGTGCCAGCAGGACAAGTGGGGGGTACTATGGCTACACCTTC	CASRTSGGYYGYTF
TRBV18	NA	NA	TRBJ1-3	TGTGCCAGCTCACCGACAAGGACTGGAAACACCATATATTTT	CASSPTRTGNTIYF
TRBV19	NA	TRBD1	TRBJ2-7	TGTGCCAGTAGTATTGCCCGGACAGGTCGGAGCTCCTACGAGCAGTACTTC	CASSIARTGRSSYEQYF
TRBV13	NA	TRBD2	TRBJ2-3	TGTGCCAGCAGCTTAGATAGCGGGAGCACAGATACGCAGTATTTT	CASSLDSGSTDTQYF
TRBV29-1	NA	TRBD1	TRBJ1-2	TGCAGCGTTGAATGGGAAAGGGGGCGGACCTTC	CSVEWERGRTF
TRBV2	NA	NA	TRBJ1-5	TGTGCCAGCAGTGAAAATTTCAGGGAAAATCAGCCCCAGCATTTT	CASSENFRENQPQHF
TRBV25-1	NA	NA	TRBJ2-4	TGTGCCAGTACACCCGGGGCCAAAAACATTCAGTACTTC	CASTPGAKNIQYF
TRBV4-3	NA	TRBD1	TRBJ2-3	TGCGCCAGCAGCCAACCGGGACAGGGGGCAGATACGCAGTATTTT	CASSQPGQGADTQYF
TRBV4-1	NA	TRBD2	TRBJ2-5	TGCGCCAGCAGCCAGGACCCCCCTGCGGGGGGTGCTCTCCAGTACTTC	CASSQDPPAGGALQYF
TRBV29-1	NA	NA	TRBJ2-1	TGCAGCGCAGACTTCTCCTACAATGAGCAGTTCTTC	CSADFSYNEQFF
TRBV7-2	NA	NA	TRBJ2-1	TGTGCCAGCAGCCCGCGGGCGAGTCACTACAATGAGCAGTTCTTC	CASSPRASHYNEQFF
TRBV6-1	once	TRBD1	TRBJ2-7	TGTGCCAGCAATCTCGGGACAGGGCTCTACGAGCAGTACTTC	CASNLGTGLYEQYF
TRBV11-2	few	TRBD2	TRBJ2-1	TGTGCCAGCAAAGGGAGGGACGGTACCTACAATGAGCAGTTCTTC	CASKGRDGTYNEQFF
TRBV5-1	few	NA	TRBJ2-3	TGCGCCAGCAGTGGACAAGAGTCCACAGATACGCAGTATTTT	CASSGQESTDTQYF
TRBV30	few	NA	TRBJ1-3	TGTGCCTGGTCCGCGGACAGCTCTGGAAACACCATATATTTT	CAWSADSSGNTIYF
TRBV5-4	NA	TRBD2	TRBJ2-1	TGTGCCAGCAGTTGGACTAGGAATGAGCAGTTCTTC	CASSWTRNEQFF
TRBV4-1	once	NA	TRBJ2-1	TGCGCCAGCAGCCAGAACCGGGAGATGCGCAATGAGCAGTTCTTC	CASSQNREMRNEQFF
TRBV7-6	NA	NA	TRBJ1-3	TGTGCCAGCAGCTTAGGGAGGACAGCCGGAAACACCATATATTTT	CASSLGRTAGNTIYF
TRBV5-5	NA	TRBD1	TRBJ2-7	TGTGCCAGCAGCTTGCTGCCCGGGACAGGGTCCTACGAGCAGTACTTC	CASSLLPGTGSYEQYF